The rows below give T cell receptor beta chains drawn from one sample of a study of cytomegalovirus exposure and HLA in healthy donors. The assay was immunoSEQ multiplex PCR, and TCRdb's table has in-frame clones only and misses some. The sample holds 60,000 to 70,000 clones, around 80% seen once. The sequencing sample was made of PBMCs. These TCRs come from a woman aged 40 to 49 in good health and CMV-seropositive. Each CDR3 is given with its conserved first and last residue. A D gene is named only where the DNA matches it firmly. For some rows the clone size is stated as once, few or many, or as a class when expanded; others skip it.

j_gene,d_gene,len,abundance,v_gene,CDR3nt,CDR3aa
TRBJ1-5,TRBD1,14,once,TRBV15,TGTGCCACCAGCGGAGGACAGGGTGGACAGCCCCAGCATTTT,CATSGGQGGQPQHF
TRBJ1-5,-,16,few,TRBV7-2,TGTGCCAGCAGCAAAAGGGGGGGGGAGGGCAATCAGCCCCAGCATTTT,CASSKRGGEGNQPQHF
TRBJ1-4,-,13,-,TRBV4-1,TGCGCCAGCAGCCCGGGTCAGGGAGAAAAACTGTTTTTT,CASSPGQGEKLFF
TRBJ1-1,-,14,few,TRBV4-3,TGCGCCAGCCGCGGGAGGCCCCCGAACACTGAAGCTTTCTTT,CASRGRPPNTEAFF
TRBJ1-2,-,16,-,TRBV7-9,TGTGCCAGCAGCCCCTGGGACTTTAAAGCGGACTATGGCTACACCTTC,CASSPWDFKADYGYTF
TRBJ1-2,-,17,-,TRBV25-1,TGTGCCAGCAGTGAACATCGGGACACCTCGGCGGGAGATGGCTACACCTTC,CASSEHRDTSAGDGYTF
TRBJ1-2,-,14,-,TRBV2,TGTGCCAGCAGCCCGAGGGGGGGGGACTATGGCTACACCTTC,CASSPRGGDYGYTF
TRBJ1-3,-,13,-,TRBV5-4,TGTGCCAGCAGCTCCCGGTCTGGAAACACCATATATTTT,CASSSRSGNTIYF
TRBJ2-3,-,11,-,TRBV29-1,TGCAGCGTTGCGGGGGGCAGGGGAAGCGATTTT,CSVAGGRGSDF
TRBJ2-7,TRBD1,14,-,TRBV5-1,TGCGCCAGCAGCTCCGGGACAGGGGGCTGTTCTAGGGACTTC,CASSSGTGGCSRDF
TRBJ1-2,TRBD1,16,few,TRBV5-8,TGTGCCAGCAGCTTGGCCAGGAGGGGGCAACCCTATGGCTACACCTTC,CASSLARRGQPYGYTF
TRBJ2-3,TRBD2,15,once,TRBV5-1,TGCGCCAGCAGCTTAGGCGGGGGGGCAACAGATACGCAGTATTTT,CASSLGGGATDTQYF
TRBJ1-6,-,17,-,TRBV5-5,TGTGCCAGCAGCCCCCTGCCCCAGGGTTCCGGTAATTCACCCCTCCACTTT,CASSPLPQGSGNSPLHF
TRBJ2-1,TRBD1,16,-,TRBV7-9,TGTTCCAGCAGCTTGACCGGGACAGGGGGCAGGGGGGAGCAGTTCTTC,CSSSLTGTGGRGEQFF
TRBJ2-7,-,19,-,TRBV30,TGTGCCTGGAATGTACGGGGGATCTCTCGTGGCAGTAGCTCCTACGAGCAGTACTTC,CAWNVRGISRGSSSYEQYF
TRBJ1-2,TRBD1,13,-,TRBV5-6,TGTGCCAGCAGCGTTGACAGGGACTATGGCTACACCTTC,CASSVDRDYGYTF
TRBJ2-3,-,14,-,TRBV5-6,TGTGCCAGCAGCACTAGACAGGTCGCAGATACGCAGTATTTT,CASSTRQVADTQYF
TRBJ2-3,TRBD2,15,-,TRBV7-6,TGTGCCAGCAGCCCACTAGCGGGGGTGGCAGATACGCAGTATTTT,CASSPLAGVADTQYF
TRBJ2-7,TRBD1,13,-,TRBV6-6,TGTGCCACCCACCGGGACAGGGTCAACGAGCAGTACTTC,CATHRDRVNEQYF
TRBJ2-1,TRBD1,15,-,TRBV2,TGTGCCAGCAGTCTGGACAGGGGATCCTACAATGAGCAGTTCTTC,CASSLDRGSYNEQFF
TRBJ2-3,TRBD2,17,-,TRBV25-1,TGTGCCAGCAGTGAAGCTCGGGGCGGGGGGGCTTTAGATACGCAGTATTTT,CASSEARGGGALDTQYF
TRBJ1-6,TRBD1,14,-,TRBV10-3,TGTGCCATCAGTGTCGACAGGGGAGGATCACCCCTCCACTTT,CAISVDRGGSPLHF
TRBJ2-7,-,11,-,TRBV20-1,TGCAGTGCTAGAGATCGGGGGGCCGTCCTATTC,CSARDRGAVLF
TRBJ1-3,-,11,few,TRBV12-5,TGTGCTAGTGGTTACAGAAACACCATATATTTT,CASGYRNTIYF
TRBJ1-2,-,13,few,TRBV7-2,TGTGCCAGCAGCTTAGGACAGGTATATGGCTACACCTTC,CASSLGQVYGYTF
TRBJ2-1,-,16,-,TRBV15,TGTGCCACCAGCAGAGAAGGACTAGTAAAGGGGGGTGAGCAGTTCTTC,CATSREGLVKGGEQFF
TRBJ2-3,TRBD2,14,once,TRBV4-2,TGTGCCAGCAGCCAGGGCGGGGGGGGATATACGCAGTATTTT,CASSQGGGGYTQYF
TRBJ2-3,TRBD2,16,-,TRBV18,TGTGCCAGCTCACCACCGAGCGGGGGGCTCACAGATACGCAGTATTTT,CASSPPSGGLTDTQYF
TRBJ1-5,-,14,once,TRBV28,TGTGCCAGCAGTTTCCCGTCAGGGGCCCAGCCCCAGCATTTT,CASSFPSGAQPQHF
TRBJ1-2,TRBD1,11,-,TRBV6-5,TGTGCCAGCAGGACAGGGTATGGCTACACCTTC,CASRTGYGYTF
TRBJ2-7,-,14,few,TRBV6-1,TGTGCCAGCAGCCCCGACAGGTACCCCTACGAGCAGTACTTC,CASSPDRYPYEQYF
TRBJ2-7,-,11,-,TRBV10-3,TGTGCCATACGGGGAGGATACGAGCAGTACTTC,CAIRGGYEQYF
TRBJ2-7,TRBD2,14,-,TRBV6-6,TGTGCCAGCAGTCCGAGCGGGGGGATGCGCGAGCAGTACTTC,CASSPSGGMREQYF
TRBJ1-5,-,16,-,TRBV19,TGTGCCAGTAGTTCCCCAGGAGGGGTAGGCAATCAGCCCCAGCATTTT,CASSSPGGVGNQPQHF
TRBJ1-4,-,14,-,TRBV18,TGTGCCAGCTCACCGCAGTCAACTAATGAAAAACTGTTTTTT,CASSPQSTNEKLFF
TRBJ2-2,-,13,-,TRBV6-5,TGTGCCAGCAGCAACCCTAGAACCGGGGAGCTGTTTTTT,CASSNPRTGELFF
TRBJ2-1,TRBD2,16,-,TRBV4-3,TGCGCCAGCAGCCAAGATGTAGCGGGGGCCTACAATGAGCAGTTCTTC,CASSQDVAGAYNEQFF
TRBJ1-1,-,13,-,TRBV5-6,TGTGCCAGCAGACCCGGGATGACAAGTGAAGCTTTCTTT,CASRPGMTSEAFF
TRBJ2-5,-,12,-,TRBV5-4,TGTGCCAGCAGCTTGACACAAGAGACCCAGTACTTC,CASSLTQETQYF
TRBJ2-1,TRBD1,14,-,TRBV29-1,TGCAGCGTGCGGGGACAGGGAAGCTACAATGAGCAGTTCTTC,CSVRGQGSYNEQFF
TRBJ1-5,-,12,-,TRBV28,TGTGCCAGCAGTTTGATCCGAGCGCCCCAGCATTTT,CASSLIRAPQHF
TRBJ2-7,TRBD2,15,-,TRBV13,TGTGCCAGCAGCCTTGGGAGGGATATCTCCTACGAGCAGTACTTC,CASSLGRDISYEQYF
TRBJ1-2,-,14,-,TRBV5-1,TGCGCCAGCAGCTTGGCCCTAGGCCACATTGGCTACACCTTC,CASSLALGHIGYTF
TRBJ1-1,-,13,-,TRBV6-1,TGTGCCAGCAGACTGACAGCGCCCACTGAAGCTTTCTTT,CASRLTAPTEAFF
TRBJ1-5,-,20,-,TRBV15,TGTGCCACCAGCCGGGGCTTGTGGGACTCGATACAGGATAGCAATCAGCCCCAGCATTTT,CATSRGLWDSIQDSNQPQHF
TRBJ1-1,-,14,few,TRBV19,TGTGCCAGTAGTATAGAGGACTACTACACTGAAGCTTTCTTT,CASSIEDYYTEAFF
TRBJ1-1,TRBD1,15,once,TRBV6-1,TGTGCCAGCATCCCGCAGGGACAGGGGAACACTGAAGCTTTCTTT,CASIPQGQGNTEAFF
TRBJ2-2,-,15,-,TRBV2,TGTGCCAGCAGTGAAACAGGGCAGGGAACCGGGGAGCTGTTTTTT,CASSETGQGTGELFF